The 27 T cell receptor beta chains below were found in one sample sequenced in a study of beta chain features in type 1 diabetes. The authors reverse transcribed all of the isolated RNA, so sequencing captured expressed TCRB transcripts. The protocol was immunoSEQ multiplex PCR, while the TCRdb copy is restricted to in-frame clones and leaves out a portion. The sample consists of over 100,000 clones, about 40% of them appearing once. The specimen was stem cell memory CD4+ T cells from blood. The source of these receptors is a young woman in good health.

This clone was seen a few times. The V call is TRBV18, the J call TRBJ1-2; no definite D call. Germline assignment: CDR1 KGHSH and CDR2 LQKENI. The CDR3 consists of 12 residues. The V gene lost 6 bases and the J gene lost 4 bases, with 9 bases spanning the gap. CDR3 nucleotides: TGTGCCAGCTCCGACGGGGTCTATGGCTACACCTTC. This encodes CASSDGVYGYTF.

The rearrangement links TRBV29-1 to TRBJ2-7, with TRBD2 identical over 7 bases. V gave up 6 bases and J gave up 0 bases; unmatched junction bases: 8. The CDR3 extends over 14 amino acids. Germline V gene lookup returns CDR1 SQVTM and CDR2 ANQGSEA. The CDR3 nucleotides are TGCAGCGTAGCGGGACTGGTGAGCTCCTACGAGCAGTACTTC. It specifies CSVAGLVSSYEQYF.

This chain connects TRBV21-1 to TRBJ1-2. TRBV21-1 counts as a pseudogene. This CDR3 is built from 12 residues. CDR3 sequence reads: CASTPPYNGYTF. For the CDR3, the DNA is TGTGCCAGCACCCCACCCTATAATGGCTACACCTTC.

This chain links TRBV5-1 with TRBJ2-5; TRBD2 matches 16 bases. The germline V gene has CDR1 SGHRS and CDR2 YFSETQ. V was pared by 4 bases and J by 2 bases, with 11 bases of the junction left unmatched. The CDR3 totals 19 residues. The CDR3 sequence is CASSPRSLGLAGGQETQYF. CDR3 nucleotides: TGCGCCAGCAGCCCGCGATCCCTGGGACTAGCGGGAGGGCAAGAGACCCAGTACTTC.

This clone was detected a few times. V usage is TRBV6-5 and J usage is TRBJ1-5, with D perhaps matching TRBD1 (5 bases). The CDR3 has 15 amino acids. CDR1 MNHEY and CDR2 SVGAGI come from the germline V gene. V shed 4 bases and J shed 3 bases, with 13 bases lying between them. CDR3 in DNA: TGTGCCAGCAGTTCCGGACCAGGGCACAATCAGCCCCAGCATTTT. It specifies CASSSGPGHNQPQHF.

The rearrangement links TRBV29-1 to TRBJ1-1, with TRBD1 as a possible D gene (5 bases). With 6 bases removed from V and 1 base from J, the gap between germline ends came to 15 bases. Per the germline V gene, CDR1 is SQVTM and CDR2 is ANQGSEA. The length of the CDR3 is 14 residues. The chain's CDR3 is CSVYPQGRNTEAFF. The CDR3, as DNA: TGCAGCGTCTACCCCCAGGGCAGGAACACTGAAGCTTTCTTT.

This sequence joins TRBV14 and TRBJ2-1, with 7 bases aligning to TRBD1. The J segment lost 12 bases and the V segment lost 6 bases, leaving 14 bases of the junction unmatched. CDR1 and CDR2 from the germline V gene are SGHDN and FVKESK. The CDR3 is made up of 14 amino acids. CDR3: CASSRSRQGEGQFF. For the CDR3, the DNA is TGTGCCAGCAGTCGAAGTCGACAGGGAGAGGGGCAGTTCTTC.

The chain employs TRBV15 and TRBJ1-1; the D is unclear. This CDR3 is built from 11 residues. Looked up from germline, CDR1 is LNHNV and CDR2 is YYDKDF (reference sequence). V was pared by 5 bases and J by 11 bases, with 12 bases between. Here the CDR3 reads CATSQLGMAFF. CDR3 nucleotides: TGTGCCACCAGCCAGCTCGGGATGGCTTTCTTT.

The sample holds one count of this clone. The chain employs TRBV11-1 and TRBJ2-7; 9 nucleotides match TRBD1. J gave up 5 bases and V 6 bases, and 8 bases lay outside the gene matches. The CDR3 runs 14 residues. Germline CDR1 reads SGHAT; CDR2 reads FQDESV (reference sequence). The CDR3 loop reads CASSPRDRAHEQYF. The CDR3 DNA reads TGTGCCAGCAGTCCCCGGGACAGGGCCCACGAGCAGTACTTC. Looking up the rest from reference TRBV11-1 and TRBJ2-7 gives the full variable domain: EAEVAQSPRYKITEKSQAVAFWCDPISGHATLYWYRQILGQGPELLVQFQDESVVDDSQLPKDRFSAERLKGVDSTLKIQPAELGDSAMYLCASSPRDRAHEQYFGPGTRLTVT.

The V and J genes are TRBV7-9 and TRBJ2-3, with unresolved D. Trimming removed 2 bases at V and 2 bases at J, with 11 bases between. Germline V gives CDR1 SEHNR, CDR2 FQNEAQ (reference sequence). The CDR3 length is 15 residues. The CDR3 loop is CASSLPQRYTDTQYF. The CDR3 DNA is TGTGCCAGCAGCTTACCCCAGCGCTACACAGATACGCAGTATTTT.

V and J are TRBV11-2 and TRBJ2-5, with 10 nucleotides matching TRBD2. V trimming: 1 base; J trimming: 4 bases; junction bases outside the gene matches: 12. Looked up from germline, CDR1 is SGHAT and CDR2 is FQNNGV. The CDR3 covers 18 residues. Here the CDR3 reads CASSLGIGLAGDGETQYF. CDR3 DNA sequence: TGTGCCAGCAGCTTAGGGATAGGTCTAGCGGGAGACGGAGAGACCCAGTACTTC.

This clone has only a few counts. This chain connects TRBV6-5 to TRBJ1-5; 7 bases are a match to TRBD1. There are 15 residues in the CDR3. J gave up 11 bases and V 5 bases, and 15 bases lay outside the gene matches. The germline V gene encodes CDR1 MNHEY and CDR2 SVGAGI. CDR3: CASSPRTGGRGAQHF. DNA for the CDR3: TGTGCCAGCAGTCCACGGACAGGCGGCCGGGGAGCCCAGCATTTT.

V and J are TRBV6-5 and TRBJ1-5; D is ambiguous. Trimming stripped 2 bases from V and 4 bases from J, with 12 bases between. The CDR3 runs to 15 residues. CDR1 MNHEY and CDR2 SVGAGI come from the germline V gene. The CDR3 protein is CASSYGADLNQPQHF. The CDR3 nucleotides are TGTGCCAGCAGTTACGGAGCAGATTTGAATCAGCCCCAGCATTTT.

The chain joins TRBV11-3 to TRBJ1-4; 7 nucleotides match TRBD1. Germline CDR1 reads SGHNT; CDR2 reads YENEEA. V shed 5 bases and J 10 bases; nucleotides not matched to a gene: 7. The CDR3 has 13 residues. The CDR3 DNA is TGTGCCAGCAGCAAGGACAGGCATGGAAAACTGTTTTTT. It encodes CASSKDRHGKLFF.

The table lists this clone with a few counts. The chain links TRBV21-1 to TRBJ1-3; the table's D call of TRBD1 was not tested on the DNA. TRBV21-1 is assigned pseudogene status. CDR3 size: 16 residues. This chain's CDR3 is CASPPTDTSSGNTIYF. The CDR3 DNA reads as TGTGCCAGCCCCCCCACGGACACGAGCTCTGGAAACACCATATATTTT.

This sequence joins TRBV7-9 and TRBJ2-7, with 10 nucleotides matching TRBD1. After removal of 5 bases from V and 2 bases from J, the junction contained 9 bases not matched to a gene. This CDR3 has 16 amino acids. Germline assignment: CDR1 SEHNR and CDR2 FQNEAQ (reference sequence). CDR3: CASSTPPGQGTYEQYF. The CDR3 coding sequence is TGTGCCAGCAGCACCCCTCCGGGACAGGGGACCTACGAGCAGTACTTC.

This clone turned up a few times. The rearrangement joins TRBV2 to TRBJ2-1; 10 bases are a match to TRBD1. Trimming cost V 7 bases and J 9 bases; bases outside gene matches: 12. CDR3 size: 15 residues. CDR1 and CDR2 (germline): SNHLY, FYNNEI. CDR3 sequence (DNA): TGTGCCAGCAATCCGCGAGACAGGGGGCCGGTTGAGCAGTTCTTC. As protein: CASNPRDRGPVEQFF. Full variable domain (rest looked up from reference TRBV2 and TRBJ2-1): EPEVTQTPSHQVTQMGQEVILRCVPISNHLYFYWYRQILGQKVEFLVSFYNNEISEKSEIFDDQFSVERPDGSNFTLKIRSTKLEDSAMYFCASNPRDRGPVEQFFGPGTRLTVL.

The chain carries TRBV7-8 and TRBJ2-3; D may be TRBD2 (6 bases). The CDR3 has 12 amino acids. With 5 bases removed from V and 5 bases from J, the gap between germline ends came to 8 bases. Germline V lookup: CDR1 SGHVS, CDR2 FQNEAQ. DNA of the CDR3: TGTGCCAGCAGCACAGCGGGAGATACGCAGTATTTT. Residues: CASSTAGDTQYF.

DNA for the CDR3: TGTGCCAGCAGCCAAGATAACAGGTTGAACACTGAAGCTTTCTTT. Amino acid sequence: CASSQDNRLNTEAFF. This chain joins TRBV14 and TRBJ1-1, with D possibly matching TRBD1 (5 bases). The germline V gene encodes CDR1 SGHDN and CDR2 FVKESK. CDR3 length equals 15 residues. The V and J ends lost 0 bases and 0 bases respectively, with 8 bases between them.

The chain couples TRBV6-5 to TRBJ1-2, with 10 bases fitting TRBD1. The junction had 7 bases not matched to a gene; V was cut back by 6 bases and J by 9 bases. Per germline, CDR1 MNHEY and CDR2 SVGAGI. The CDR3 totals 13 residues. The CDR3 loop reads CASSPGTGVCYTF. The CDR3 DNA is TGTGCCAGCAGCCCTGGGACAGGGGTTTGCTACACCTTC.

The rearrangement joins TRBV11-2 to TRBJ1-1; a weak D match, TRBD1 (6 bases). The CDR3 consists of 13 residues. The germline CDR1 and CDR2 sequences are SGHAT and FQNNGV. Trimming took 4 bases from V and 6 from J, leaving 12 bases between them. CDR3 sequence (DNA): TGTGCCAGCAGCTCCAGAGGACAGTCTGAAGCTTTCTTT. Its translation: CASSSRGQSEAFF.

This clone was seen once. V gene TRBV5-1 combines with J gene TRBJ2-7; D unresolved. With 0 bases removed from V and 5 bases from J, the gap between germline ends came to 9 bases. In germline, CDR1 is SGHRS, CDR2 YFSETQ. The CDR3 extends over 13 amino acids. In nucleotides, the CDR3 is TGCGCCAGCAGCTTGGCCCGTCCGGACGAGCAGTACTTC. It is translated as CASSLARPDEQYF.

This clone was observed once. The chain joins TRBV28 to TRBJ1-6; D unclear. The CDR3 is 14 amino acids. Trimming took 5 bases from V and 7 from J, leaving 12 bases between them. Germline CDR1 MDHEN, CDR2 SYDVKM. In DNA, the CDR3 is TGTGCCAGCAGTCGAACAGTGTGGAATTCACCCCTCCACTTT. This encodes CASSRTVWNSPLHF.

V and J are TRBV9 and TRBJ2-5, with TRBD1 matching 8 bases. There are 16 residues in the CDR3. Losses at the gene ends were 0 bases for V and 5 bases for J; bases not matched to a gene: 9. Per the germline V gene, CDR1 is SGDLS and CDR2 is YYNGEE. The CDR3 loop reads CASSVAQGANGETQYF. The CDR3 DNA is TGTGCCAGCAGCGTAGCTCAGGGGGCTAATGGGGAGACCCAGTACTTC.

The chain has TRBV2 and TRBJ1-1; D is possibly TRBD1 (5 bases). Germline-derived CDR1 and CDR2 are SNHLY and FYNNEI. The V and J ends lost 4 bases and 6 bases respectively, with 9 bases between them. CDR3 length: 12 amino acids. CDR3 loop: CASSGEGPEAFF. CDR3 bases: TGTGCCAGCAGTGGGGAGGGGCCTGAAGCTTTCTTT.

The chain joins TRBV7-8 to TRBJ2-3; 13 nucleotides line up with TRBD2. V lost 4 bases to trimming and J lost 5 bases; unmatched junction nucleotides: 6. CDR3 length equals 16 residues. Germline lookup yields CDR1 SGHVS and CDR2 FQNEAQ. CDR3 in amino acids: CASSYTWTSGRDTQYF. DNA for the CDR3: TGTGCCAGCAGCTATACTTGGACTAGCGGGAGAGATACGCAGTATTTT.

This clone showed up just once. This chain links TRBV10-3 with TRBJ2-6, with TRBD1 as a possible D gene (5 bases). CDR1 is ENHRY and CDR2 is SYGVKD in the germline V gene. V lost 5 bases to trimming and J lost 0 bases, with 11 bases between them. The CDR3 extends over 16 amino acids. CDR3 amino acids: CAISSDSLSGANVLTF. DNA of the CDR3: TGTGCCATCAGTTCAGACAGTCTCTCTGGGGCCAACGTCCTGACTTTC.